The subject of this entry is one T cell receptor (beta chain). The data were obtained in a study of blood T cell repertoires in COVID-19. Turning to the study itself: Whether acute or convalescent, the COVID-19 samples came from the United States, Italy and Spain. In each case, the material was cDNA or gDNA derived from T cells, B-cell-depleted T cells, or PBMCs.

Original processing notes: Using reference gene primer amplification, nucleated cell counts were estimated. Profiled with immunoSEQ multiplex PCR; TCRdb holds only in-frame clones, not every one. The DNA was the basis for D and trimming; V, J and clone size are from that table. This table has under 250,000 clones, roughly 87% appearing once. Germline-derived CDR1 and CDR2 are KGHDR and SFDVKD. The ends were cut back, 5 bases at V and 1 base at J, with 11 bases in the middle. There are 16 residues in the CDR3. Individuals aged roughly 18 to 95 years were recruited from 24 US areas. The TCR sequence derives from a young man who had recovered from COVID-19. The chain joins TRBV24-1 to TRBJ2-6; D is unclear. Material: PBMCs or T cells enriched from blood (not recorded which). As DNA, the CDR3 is TGTGCCACCAGTGGGTTTTCAGTGTCTGGGGCCAACGTCCTGACTTTC. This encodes CATSGFSVSGANVLTF.